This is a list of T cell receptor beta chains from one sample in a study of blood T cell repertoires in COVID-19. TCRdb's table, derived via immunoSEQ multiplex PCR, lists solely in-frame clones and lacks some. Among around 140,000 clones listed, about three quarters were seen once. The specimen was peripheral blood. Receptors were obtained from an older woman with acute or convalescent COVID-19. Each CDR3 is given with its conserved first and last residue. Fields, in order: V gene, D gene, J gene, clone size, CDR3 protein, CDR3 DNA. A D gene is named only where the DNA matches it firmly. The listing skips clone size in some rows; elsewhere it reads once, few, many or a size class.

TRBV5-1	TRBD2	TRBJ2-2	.	CASSSGLAGKNTGELFF	TGCGCCAGCAGCTCGGGACTAGCGGGGAAGAACACCGGGGAGCTGTTTTTT
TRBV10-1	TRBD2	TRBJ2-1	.	CASSDLRARPSGSYNEQFF	TGCGCCAGCAGTGATCTTCGGGCGAGGCCTAGCGGATCCTACAATGAGCAGTTCTTC
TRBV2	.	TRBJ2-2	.	CASSAPDTPNTGELFF	TGTGCCAGCAGTGCACCTGACACGCCGAACACCGGGGAGCTGTTTTTT
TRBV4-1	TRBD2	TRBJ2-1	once	CASSQDLFGLAGGNEQFF	TGCGCCAGCAGCCAAGATCTTTTCGGACTAGCGGGAGGGAATGAGCAGTTCTTC
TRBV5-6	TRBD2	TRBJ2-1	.	CASSYGRAYNEQFF	TGTGCCAGCAGTTACGGGAGGGCCTACAATGAGCAGTTCTTC
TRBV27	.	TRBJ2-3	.	CASSKLQGYDTQYF	TGTGCCAGCTCCAAACTCCAGGGCTACGATACGCAGTATTTT
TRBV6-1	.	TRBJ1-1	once	CASSGQQGAFQNTEAFF	TGTGCCAGCAGTGGTCAGCAGGGCGCGTTTCAGAACACTGAAGCTTTCTTT
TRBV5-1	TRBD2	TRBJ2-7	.	CASSPGLAGDVGDEQYF	TGCGCCAGCAGCCCCGGACTAGCGGGAGACGTAGGCGACGAGCAGTACTTC
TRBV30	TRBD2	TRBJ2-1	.	CAWSTGLAGVREQFF	TGTGCCTGGAGCACCGGACTAGCGGGAGTCAGGGAGCAGTTCTTC
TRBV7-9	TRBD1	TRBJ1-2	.	CASSLTTGDGYTF	TGTGCCAGCAGCTTGACTACAGGGGATGGCTACACCTTC
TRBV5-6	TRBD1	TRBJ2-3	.	CASSLGGQGHSNTQYF	TGTGCCAGCAGCTTAGGGGGACAGGGCCATTCCAATACGCAGTATTTT
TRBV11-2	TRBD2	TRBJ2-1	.	CASSHGVVSGSNEQFF	TGCGCCAGCAGCCACGGGGTCGTGAGCGGGAGCAATGAGCAGTTCTTC
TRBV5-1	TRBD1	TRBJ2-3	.	CASSLAGTGTDTQYF	TGCGCCAGCAGCTTGGCCGGGACAGGGACAGATACGCAGTATTTT
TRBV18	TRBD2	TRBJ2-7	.	CASSPASGGEGGQYF	TGTGCCAGCTCACCAGCCAGCGGGGGGGAAGGAGGGCAGTACTTC
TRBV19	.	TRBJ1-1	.	CASSSHRTKNTEAFF	TGTGCCAGTAGTAGTCACAGGACGAAGAACACTGAAGCTTTCTTT
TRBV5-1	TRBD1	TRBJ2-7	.	CASSEWTGGNYEQYF	TGCGCCAGCAGCGAATGGACAGGGGGAAACTACGAGCAGTACTTC